The subject of this entry is one TCR beta chain. Its matching antigen is unknown. These data come from a study of cytomegalovirus exposure and HLA in healthy donors. Study-level findings and limits: Confirmation was obtained in vitro that three CMV-associated chains are specific for CMV antigens.

The CDR3 covers 14 residues. Germline V gives CDR1 SQVTM, CDR2 ANQGSEA. Trimming removed 0 bases from V and 3 bases from J, with 12 bases in between. Among the 110 or so subjects of the validation cohort, separate from the roughly 650-subject first cohort, were the donors. Libraries were prepared by immunoSEQ multiplex PCR; TCRdb keeps only in-frame clonotypes and omits some of them. Here the sample spans 200,000 to 250,000 clones, roughly 91% being singletons. Material: PBMCs. This chain connects TRBV29-1 to TRBJ2-7; possibly TRBD1 for D (6 bases). This receptor was identified in a woman aged 18-29 years in good health and CMV-seropositive. The CDR3 spells CSVEDPGEGYEQYF. DNA for the CDR3: TGCAGCGTTGAAGATCCAGGGGAAGGCTACGAGCAGTACTTC.